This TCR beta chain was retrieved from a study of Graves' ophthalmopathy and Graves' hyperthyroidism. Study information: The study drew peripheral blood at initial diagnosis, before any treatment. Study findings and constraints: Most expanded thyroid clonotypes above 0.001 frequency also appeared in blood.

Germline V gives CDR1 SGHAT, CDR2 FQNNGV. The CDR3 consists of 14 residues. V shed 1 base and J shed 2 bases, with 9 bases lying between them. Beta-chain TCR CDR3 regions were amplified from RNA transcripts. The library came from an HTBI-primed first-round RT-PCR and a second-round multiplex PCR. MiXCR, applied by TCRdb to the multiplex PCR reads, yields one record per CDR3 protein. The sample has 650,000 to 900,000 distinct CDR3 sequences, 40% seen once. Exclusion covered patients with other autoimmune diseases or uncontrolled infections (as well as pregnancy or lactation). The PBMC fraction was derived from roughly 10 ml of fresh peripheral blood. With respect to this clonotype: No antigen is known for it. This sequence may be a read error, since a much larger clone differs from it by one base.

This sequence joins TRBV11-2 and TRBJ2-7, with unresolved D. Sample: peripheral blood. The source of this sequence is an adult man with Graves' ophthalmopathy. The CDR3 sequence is CASSLVVPPYEQYF. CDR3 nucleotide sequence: TGTGCCAGCAGCTTAGTAGTCCCCCCCTACGAGCAGTACTTC.